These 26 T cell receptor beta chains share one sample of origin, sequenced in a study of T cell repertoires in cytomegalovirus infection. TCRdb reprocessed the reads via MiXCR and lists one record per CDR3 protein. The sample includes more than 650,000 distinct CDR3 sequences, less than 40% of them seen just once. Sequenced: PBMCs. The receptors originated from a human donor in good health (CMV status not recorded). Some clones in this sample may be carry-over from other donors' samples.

CDR3 coding DNA: TGTGCCAGCAGCAGGGACCTCACCTACGAGCAGTACTTC. Amino acids: CASSRDLTYEQYF. The chain carries TRBV7-3 and TRBJ2-7, with D possibly called TRBD1 or TRBD2 (5 bases each). This CDR3 contains 13 residues. The germline gives CDR1 SGHTA, CDR2 FQGTGA. The V gene lost 5 bases and the J gene lost 2 bases, with 10 bases spanning the gap.

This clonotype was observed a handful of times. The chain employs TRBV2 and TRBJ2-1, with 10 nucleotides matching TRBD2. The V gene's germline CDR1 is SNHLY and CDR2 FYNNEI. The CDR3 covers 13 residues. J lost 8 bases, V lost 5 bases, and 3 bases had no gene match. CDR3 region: CASSPSGSYEQFF. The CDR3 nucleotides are TGTGCCAGCAGTCCTAGCGGGAGCTATGAGCAGTTCTTC.

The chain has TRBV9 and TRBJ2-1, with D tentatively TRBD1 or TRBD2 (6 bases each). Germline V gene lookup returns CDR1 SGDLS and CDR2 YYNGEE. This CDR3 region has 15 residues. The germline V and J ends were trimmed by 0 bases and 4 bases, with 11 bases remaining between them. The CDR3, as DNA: TGTGCCAGCAGCGTAGGAGGGGGGCCTTACAATGAGCAGTTCTTC. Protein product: CASSVGGGPYNEQFF.

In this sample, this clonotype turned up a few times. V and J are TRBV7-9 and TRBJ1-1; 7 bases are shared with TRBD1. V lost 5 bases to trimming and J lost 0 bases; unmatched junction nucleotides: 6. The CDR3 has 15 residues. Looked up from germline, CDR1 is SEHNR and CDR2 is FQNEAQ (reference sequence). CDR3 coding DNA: TGTGCCAGCAGCCCTTTACAGGGGTTGAACACTGAAGCTTTCTTT. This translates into CASSPLQGLNTEAFF.

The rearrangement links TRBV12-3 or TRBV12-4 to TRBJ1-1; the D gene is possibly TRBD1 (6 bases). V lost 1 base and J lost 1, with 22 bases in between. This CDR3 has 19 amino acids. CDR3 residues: CASSLDSRGQAGANTEAFF. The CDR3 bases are TGTGCCAGCAGTTTAGACTCTAGAGGGCAGGCGGGGGCGAACACTGAAGCTTTCTTT.

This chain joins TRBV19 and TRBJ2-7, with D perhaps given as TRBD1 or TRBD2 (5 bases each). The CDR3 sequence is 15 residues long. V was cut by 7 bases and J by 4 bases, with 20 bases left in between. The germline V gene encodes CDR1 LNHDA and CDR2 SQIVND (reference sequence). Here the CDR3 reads CASTPGSGPGYEQYF. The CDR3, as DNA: TGTGCCAGTACTCCAGGGTCGGGGCCTGGATACGAGCAGTACTTC.

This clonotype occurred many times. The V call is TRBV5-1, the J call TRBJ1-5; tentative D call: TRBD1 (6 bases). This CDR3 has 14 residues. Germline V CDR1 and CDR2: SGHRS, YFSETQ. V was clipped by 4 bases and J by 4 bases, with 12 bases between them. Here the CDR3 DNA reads TGCGCCAGCAGCCCAGGGGTTGGGAATCAGCCCCAGCATTTT. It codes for CASSPGVGNQPQHF.

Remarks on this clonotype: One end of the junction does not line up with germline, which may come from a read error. CDR3 sequence: CASSSTIPGALSGYGYTF. For the CDR3, the DNA is TGTGCCAGCAGCTCCACCATACCGGGAGCACTTTCCGGGTATGGTTACACCTTC. The chain is built from TRBV7-2 and TRBJ1-2; D is uncertain. Germline V CDR1 and CDR2: SGHTA, FQGNSA. There are 18 residues in the CDR3.

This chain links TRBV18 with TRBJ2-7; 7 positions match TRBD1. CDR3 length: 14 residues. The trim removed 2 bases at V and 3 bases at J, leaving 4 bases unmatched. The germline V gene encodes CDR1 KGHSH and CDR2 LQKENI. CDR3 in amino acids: CASSPNTGVYEQYF. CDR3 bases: TGTGCCAGCTCACCAAATACAGGGGTCTACGAGCAGTACTTC. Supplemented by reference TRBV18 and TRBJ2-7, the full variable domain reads NAGVMQNPRHLVRRRGQEARLRCSPMKGHSHVYWYRQLPEEGLKFMVYLQKENIIDESGMPKERFSAEFPKEGPSILRIQQVVRGDSAAYFCASSPNTGVYEQYFGPGTRLTVT.

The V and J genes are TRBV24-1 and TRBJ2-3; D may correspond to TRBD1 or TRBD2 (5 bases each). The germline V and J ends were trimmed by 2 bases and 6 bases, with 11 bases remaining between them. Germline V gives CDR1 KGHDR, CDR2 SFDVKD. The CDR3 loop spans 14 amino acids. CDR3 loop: CATSDSGRGDTQYF. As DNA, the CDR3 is TGTGCCACCAGTGATTCCGGACGGGGCGATACGCAGTATTTT.

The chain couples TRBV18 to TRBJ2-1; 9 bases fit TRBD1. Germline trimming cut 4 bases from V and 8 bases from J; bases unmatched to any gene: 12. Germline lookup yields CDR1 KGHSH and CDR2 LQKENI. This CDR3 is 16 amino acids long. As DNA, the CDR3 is TGTGCCAGCTCACTGCGACAGGGGGGCGGGGGCGATGAGCAGTTCTTC. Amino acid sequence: CASSLRQGGGGDEQFF.

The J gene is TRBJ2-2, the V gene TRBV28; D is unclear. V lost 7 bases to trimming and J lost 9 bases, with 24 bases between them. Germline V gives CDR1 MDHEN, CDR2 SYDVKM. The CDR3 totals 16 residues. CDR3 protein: CASNQSGKPYPRELFF. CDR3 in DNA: TGTGCCAGCAATCAGTCAGGCAAGCCCTACCCCCGGGAGCTGTTTTTT.

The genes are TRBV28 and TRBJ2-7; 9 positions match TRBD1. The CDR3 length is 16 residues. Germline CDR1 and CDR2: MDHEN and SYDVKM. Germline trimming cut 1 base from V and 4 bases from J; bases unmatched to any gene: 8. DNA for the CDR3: TGTGCCAGCAGTTTATTCTTTGGGACAGGGTCTTACGAGCAGTACTTC. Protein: CASSLFFGTGSYEQYF.

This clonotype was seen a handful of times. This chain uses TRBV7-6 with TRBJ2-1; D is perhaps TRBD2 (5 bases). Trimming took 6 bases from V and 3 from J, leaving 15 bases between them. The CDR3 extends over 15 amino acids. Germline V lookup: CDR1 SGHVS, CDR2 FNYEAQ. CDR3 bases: TGTGCCAGCAGTTGGGGAGAGACCGACTACAATGAGCAGTTCTTC. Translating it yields CASSWGETDYNEQFF.

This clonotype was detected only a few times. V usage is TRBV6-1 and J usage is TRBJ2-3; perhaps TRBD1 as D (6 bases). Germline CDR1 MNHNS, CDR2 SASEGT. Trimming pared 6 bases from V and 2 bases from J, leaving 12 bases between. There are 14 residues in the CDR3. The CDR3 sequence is CASRLSGATDTQYF. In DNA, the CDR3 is TGTGCCAGCAGGCTCTCAGGGGCCACAGATACGCAGTATTTT.

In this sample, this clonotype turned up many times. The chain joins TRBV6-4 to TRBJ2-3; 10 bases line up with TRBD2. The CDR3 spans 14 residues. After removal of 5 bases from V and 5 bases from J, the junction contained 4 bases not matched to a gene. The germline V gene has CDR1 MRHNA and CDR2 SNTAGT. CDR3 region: CASSTSGEGDTQYF. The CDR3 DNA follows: TGTGCCAGCAGTACTAGCGGGGAGGGAGATACGCAGTATTTT.

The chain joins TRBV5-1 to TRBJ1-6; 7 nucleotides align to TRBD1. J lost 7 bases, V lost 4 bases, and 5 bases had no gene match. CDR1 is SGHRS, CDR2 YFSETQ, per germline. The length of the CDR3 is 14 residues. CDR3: CASSQGDGNSPLHF. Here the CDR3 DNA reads TGCGCCAGCAGCCAGGGGGACGGGAATTCACCCCTCCACTTT.

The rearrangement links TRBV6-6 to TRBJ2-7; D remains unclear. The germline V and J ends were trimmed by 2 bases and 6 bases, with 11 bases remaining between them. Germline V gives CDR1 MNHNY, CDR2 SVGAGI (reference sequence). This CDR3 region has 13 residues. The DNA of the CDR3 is TGTGCCAGCAGTTACATCCCCGCAAGCGAGCAGTACTTC. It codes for CASSYIPASEQYF.

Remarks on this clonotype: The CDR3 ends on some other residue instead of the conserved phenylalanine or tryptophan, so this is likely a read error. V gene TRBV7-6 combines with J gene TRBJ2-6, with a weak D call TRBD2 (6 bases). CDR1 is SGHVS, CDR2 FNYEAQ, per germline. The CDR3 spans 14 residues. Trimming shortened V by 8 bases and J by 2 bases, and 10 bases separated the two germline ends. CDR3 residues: CASAEGPGANVLTL. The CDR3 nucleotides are TGTGCCAGCGCGGAGGGGCCTGGGGCCAACGTCCTGACTTTA.

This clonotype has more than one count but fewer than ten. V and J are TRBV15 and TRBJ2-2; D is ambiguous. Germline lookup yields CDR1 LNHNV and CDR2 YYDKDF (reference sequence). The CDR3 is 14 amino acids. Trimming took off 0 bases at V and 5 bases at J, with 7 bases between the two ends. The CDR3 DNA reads TGTGCCACCAGCAGAGATCTGGGGACCGGGGAGCTGTTTTTT. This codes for CATSRDLGTGELFF.

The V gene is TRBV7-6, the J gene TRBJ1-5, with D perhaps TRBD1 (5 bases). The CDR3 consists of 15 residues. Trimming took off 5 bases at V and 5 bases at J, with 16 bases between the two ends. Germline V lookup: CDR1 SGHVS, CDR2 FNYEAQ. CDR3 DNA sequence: TGTGCCAGCAGCCTCACCGGGACGGAGGATCAGCCCCAGCATTTT. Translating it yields CASSLTGTEDQPQHF.

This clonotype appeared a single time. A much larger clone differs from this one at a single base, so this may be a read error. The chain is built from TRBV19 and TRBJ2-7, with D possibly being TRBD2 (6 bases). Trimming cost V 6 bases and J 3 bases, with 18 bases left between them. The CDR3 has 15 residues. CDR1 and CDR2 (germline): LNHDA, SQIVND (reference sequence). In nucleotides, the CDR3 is TGTGCCAGTAGCCCCTTGGGGGGATCTAACTACGAGCAGTACTTC. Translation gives CASSPLGGSNYEQYF.

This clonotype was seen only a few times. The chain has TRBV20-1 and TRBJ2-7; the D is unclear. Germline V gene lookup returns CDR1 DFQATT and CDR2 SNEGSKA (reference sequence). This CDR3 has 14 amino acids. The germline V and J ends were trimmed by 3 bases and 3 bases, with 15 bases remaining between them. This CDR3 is CSASLRGAGYEQYF. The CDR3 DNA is TGCAGTGCTAGTCTTAGAGGAGCTGGCTACGAGCAGTACTTC.

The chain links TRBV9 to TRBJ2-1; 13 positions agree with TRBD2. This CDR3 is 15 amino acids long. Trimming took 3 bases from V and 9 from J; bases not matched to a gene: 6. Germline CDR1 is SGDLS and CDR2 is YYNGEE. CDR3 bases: TGTGCCAGCAGCGGGAGACTAGCGGGGGGTGCTGAGCAGTTCTTC. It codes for CASSGRLAGGAEQFF. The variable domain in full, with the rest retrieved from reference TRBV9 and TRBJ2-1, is DSGVTQTPKHLITATGQRVTLRCSPRSGDLSVYWYQQSLDQGLQFLIQYYNGEERAKGNILERFSAQQFPDLHSELNLSSLELGDSALYFCASSGRLAGGAEQFFGPGTRLTVL.

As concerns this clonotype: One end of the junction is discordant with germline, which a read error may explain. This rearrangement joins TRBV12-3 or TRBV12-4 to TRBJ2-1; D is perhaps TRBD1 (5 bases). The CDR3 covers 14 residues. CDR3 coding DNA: TGTGCCAGCAGCTTAGTCAGGGCTAGCAATGAGCAGTTCTTC. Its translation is CASSLVRASNEQFF.

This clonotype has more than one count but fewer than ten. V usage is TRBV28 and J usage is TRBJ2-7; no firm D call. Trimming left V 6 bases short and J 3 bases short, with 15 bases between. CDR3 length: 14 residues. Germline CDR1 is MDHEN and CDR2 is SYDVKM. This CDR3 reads CASSPSGRNYEQYF. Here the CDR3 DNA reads TGTGCCAGCAGCCCTTCCGGACGTAACTACGAGCAGTACTTC.